This T cell receptor (beta chain) was obtained from a study of shared clonotypes between healthy human individuals (dated by TCRdb to the early 2020s). As for the study more broadly: A few men and two women, aged 18 to 49 years, made up the cohort. For each donor, CD4 naive and CD4 memory were each run on three plates, CD8 naive on two plates, and CD8 memory on one plate. To estimate repertoire size and how much clonotypes are shared between individuals, the study performed deep sequencing of blood TCR repertoires from a few healthy adults. Libraries were prepared and TCR repertoires were sequenced by different laboratories using diverse techniques, in order to increase sequencing depth and limit assay-specific biases. Between about 0.94 and 10 billion PBMCs per donor were obtained by leukapheresis. General findings and caveats noted by the study authors: Naive subsets generally had larger estimated clonotype richness than memory subsets did. Sampling was limited to blood, and TCR repertoires in tissue likely differ from TCR repertoires in blood. About 4.5% of naive CD4, 3.5% of naive CD8, 2.3% of memory CD4, and around 0.4% of memory CD8 clonotypes were shared across several donors. The genetic and exposure-history diversity represented was limited by the small number of donors. Rarefaction of sorted-subset datasets indicated incomplete sequencing despite the large sequencing depth. Compared with non-shared clonotypes, clonotypes shared by all four sorted-subset donors had higher generation probabilities. Based on pairwise subsampling, the degree of clonotype sharing among donors was expected to be affected by sequencing depth.

Per the germline V gene (reference sequence), SGHNT is the CDR1 and YYREEE is the CDR2. Between the V and J ends, shortened by 4 bases and 4 bases respectively, the junction contains 8 bases. From the cysteine up to the phenylalanine, the CDR3 has a length of 13 residues. The kept DNA is CDR3 alone, 39 bases in frame from the first base. CD8 naive samples were obtained by positive selection for CCR7 among CD45RO-negative cells, yielding a CD45RA+CCR7+ population from which TemRA cells were excluded. Healthy HIV-negative adults with no recently reported acute infections or vaccinations were included as donors. Every donor was a Caucasian adult residing in Nashville, Tennessee, USA. After blood collection by leukapheresis, PBMCs were isolated using Ficoll-Histopaque density gradient centrifugation and then cryopreserved in the vapor phase of liquid nitrogen. Purity and quantity of every magnetically sorted T cell population were checked by analytical flow cytometry. From each sorted fraction, genomic DNA was isolated and quantified by UV absorbance on a Nanodrop 2000c.

TCR CDR3 regions were amplified from genomic DNA by multiplex PCR using the deep immunoSEQ assay. For each cell subset, the extracted genomic DNA was distributed evenly across all wells of several immunoSEQ 96-well plates, and each plate served as one replicate. Each replicate PCR for sorted subsets received around 210 ng genomic DNA, equal to roughly 30,000 T cell genomes. Purified libraries were measured with a Qubit 3.0 fluorometer, size-checked on a Bioanalyzer 2100, and measured again with the KAPA Library Quantification kit. Every immunoSEQ 96-well plate was sequenced on a separate single-read 150-cycle Illumina NextSeq 550 flow cell. From the authors' description of their analysis: Because the immunoSEQ output held only junctional sequences and lacked quality scores, the filtering could not match the filtering applied to full-length reads. Sequences were annotated with PyIR, a Python wrapper for IgBLAST v1.9, using IMGT germline references to assign V/J genes and CDR3. Reads were removed for weak V/J assignments (E-value above 1e-6), missing CDR3, stop codons, out-of-frame junctions, or ambiguous translated residues. V3J clonotypes were defined as sequences sharing the same inferred V gene, J gene, and CDR3 amino acid sequence. The percentage overlap between two repertoires was calculated by dividing the number of shared unique clonotypes by the size of the smaller repertoire. Richness of each repertoire was evaluated using RTK rarefaction, the Chao1 estimator, and Recon v2.1 estimates of unobserved clonotypes. Generation probabilities were computed with OLGA for all TCRbeta clonotypes obtained by the gDNA method from several donors. The immuneACCESS repertoire file appears here via TCRdb, limited to in-frame rearrangements. These files lack a portion of the clones; in checked studies, under half of the deficit traces to unresolved V genes, and the cause of the others is not known. The V and J calls and clone size come from that table; D and trimming were worked out from the DNA. The sample data list about 2 million clones, and around 96% of these were observed just once. Roughly 1.1% of the sample is held by the ten biggest clonotypes.

As for this clone: Its antigen is still unknown. Base qualities are not recorded, but no much larger clone differs from it by a single base. Within the sample, other DNA sequences also encode this same CDR3.

Material for sequencing was naive CD8+ T cells sorted from blood. Per the publication, the cell subset or site label means: CD45RA+CCR7+. Recombination linked TRBV5-4 to TRBJ2-2, with the D gene not clear enough to name. The receptor's source is a man between 18 and 35 years old in good health. The DNA is as follows: TGTGCCAGCAGCAAGGGCCTCACCGGGGAGCTGTTTTTT. This sequence encodes CASSKGLTGELFF.